This T cell receptor (beta chain) came from a study of T cell responses to AZD1222 COVID-19 vaccine. CDR3 length: 16 amino acids. Germline assignment: CDR1 SGHNT and CDR2 YENEEA. The germline V and J ends were trimmed by 2 bases and 0 bases, with 11 bases remaining between them. Using immunoSEQ multiplex PCR, the repertoire was profiled, and TCRdb retains in-frame clones only, with some absent. The data show some 120,000 clones, with about 91% seen just once and over 7.5% held by the top ten. With regard to this clone: Its antigen is not known.

Whole-study findings and limits: Reportedly, nearly half the spike-specific TCRs target unmutated variant regions. The sample set comprised mostly white British donors with more females, and clonal diversity was possibly underestimated. Receipt of two AZD1222 doses was followed by a rise in Spike-specific TCR breadth and depth.

The chain combines TRBV11-3 with TRBJ2-1; the D is unclear. The sample here was peripheral blood, taken on day 0 of AZD1222 vaccination. The source of this sequence is an adult in good health. This CDR3 is CASSLSGSSSYNEQFF. DNA of the CDR3: TGTGCCAGCAGCTTAAGTGGGTCGAGCTCCTACAATGAGCAGTTCTTC.